This TCR beta chain was profiled in a study of shared clonotypes between healthy human individuals. Study-wide results and caveats: The study generally estimated greater richness for naive than memory subsets.

Produced via immunoSEQ multiplex PCR; TCRdb's table is partial and in-frame only. This sample has approximately 980,000 clones, with approximately 76% found just once. V was cut by 7 bases and J by 0 bases, with 10 bases left in between. CDR3 length: 13 amino acids. Germline CDR1 and CDR2: MDHEN and SYDVKM. Turning to this clone: Antigen: not known.

This clonotype originated in a man aged 18 to 29 in good health. Sequencing was performed on memory CD4+ T cells sorted from blood. Subset: CD45RA-negative fraction. The chain employs TRBV28 and TRBJ2-7; no firm D call. The CDR3 coding sequence is TGTGCCAGCAATCCACGGCGCTCCTACGAGCAGTACTTC. It specifies CASNPRRSYEQYF.